One and the same sample provided the 3 T cell receptor beta chains below, sequenced in a study of blood T cell repertoires in COVID-19. Measured with immunoSEQ multiplex PCR; TCRdb has only the in-frame clones, and not every one. The sample includes about 69,000 clones, 79% of them seen just once. The source material was peripheral blood. The receptors were gathered from a man aged 55 to 69 with acute or convalescent COVID-19.

This clone has more than one count but fewer than ten. The chain couples TRBV4-2 to TRBJ1-1; D remains unclear. CDR1 and CDR2 (germline): LGHNA, YNFKEQ. This CDR3 contains 14 residues. Trimming took off 3 bases at V and 4 bases at J, with 12 bases between the two ends. The CDR3 DNA reads TGTGCCAGCAGCCAGGAGTTAGGGAGCACTGAAGCTTTCTTT. This gives the protein CASSQELGSTEAFF.

The rearrangement uses TRBV3-1 (or the pseudogene TRBV3-2) and TRBJ1-4; no definite D call. V lost 1 base and J lost 5, with 14 bases in between. This CDR3 contains 16 residues. From germline, CDR1 is LGHDT and CDR2 YNNKEL (reference sequence). CDR3 residues: CASSQGLGTRNEKLFF. As DNA, the CDR3 is TGTGCCAGCAGCCAAGGGTTAGGCACCAGGAATGAAAAACTGTTTTTT.

The CDR3 region is CASSLGQGNTEAFF. The DNA for the CDR3 is TGCGCCAGCAGCCTAGGACAGGGGAACACTGAAGCTTTCTTT. The V gene is TRBV4-3, the J gene TRBJ1-1; 8 bases are shared with TRBD1. The V gene end was trimmed by 4 bases and the J gene end by 1 base; junction bases not matched to a gene: 2. The CDR3 spans 14 residues. CDR1 is LGHNA, CDR2 YSLEER, per germline.